The 32 T cell receptor beta chains presented below share a single source sample, sequenced in a study of cytomegalovirus exposure and HLA in healthy donors. This PCR relied on a set of 60 Vbeta primers and 13 Jbeta primers. Generated by immunoSEQ multiplex PCR, the TCRdb table keeps only in-frame clones and is missing some. The repertoire holds roughly 190,000 clones, with around 68% as singletons. Sample: PBMCs. The receptor set was obtained from a man between 35 and 55 years old in good health and CMV-seronegative.

This clone has just a few counts. This chain connects TRBV27 to TRBJ1-2; TRBD1 might be the D (6 bases). V was clipped by 6 bases and J by 6 bases, with 8 bases between them. The CDR3 totals 11 residues. CDR1 MNHEY and CDR2 SMNVEV come from the germline V gene (reference sequence). CDR3 DNA: TGTGCCAGCAGACAGGGAGATGGCTACACCTTC. Protein: CASRQGDGYTF.

The chain links TRBV2 to TRBJ1-5; D is uncertain. CDR3 length: 11 residues. The germline V and J ends were trimmed by 7 bases and 5 bases, with 6 bases remaining between them. Germline values: CDR1 SNHLY, CDR2 FYNNEI. CDR3 bases: TGTGCCAGCAATACTGATCAGCCCCAGCATTTT. Amino acid sequence: CASNTDQPQHF.

The rearrangement links TRBV6-4 to TRBJ2-5, with a weak D call TRBD1 (6 bases). From germline, CDR1 is MRHNA and CDR2 SNTAGT. V was cut by 4 bases and J by 4 bases, with 10 bases left in between. The CDR3 is 13 residues long. The CDR3 DNA sequence: TGTGCCAGCAGTGTCGTAGGGGGAGAGACCCAGTACTTC. Protein: CASSVVGGETQYF.

CDR3 coding DNA: TGTGCCTGGAGCCGCGGACAACAAGAGACCCAGTACTTC. Residues: CAWSRGQQETQYF. The chain combines TRBV30 with TRBJ2-5; tentative D call: TRBD1 (5 bases). The CDR3 runs 13 residues. V shed 3 bases and J shed 2 bases, with 10 bases lying between them. From germline, CDR1 is GTSNPN and CDR2 SVGIG (reference sequence).

This rearrangement joins TRBV2 to TRBJ1-4; 9 bases agree with TRBD1. With V trimmed by 6 bases and J by 3 bases, 5 bases remained unmatched. Germline-derived CDR1 and CDR2 are SNHLY and FYNNEI. The CDR3 covers 15 residues. CDR3 amino acids: CASRWTGEPNEKLFF. The DNA for the CDR3 is TGTGCCAGCAGATGGACAGGGGAACCTAATGAAAAACTGTTTTTT.

The rearrangement links TRBV7-2 to TRBJ2-3; TRBD2 agrees at 8 bases. V gave up 4 bases and J gave up 5 bases; unmatched junction bases: 8. Germline assignment: CDR1 SGHTA and CDR2 FQGNSA. The CDR3 covers 15 residues. The CDR3: CASSSAGGGVDTQYF. DNA of the CDR3: TGTGCCAGCAGCTCCGCGGGGGGAGGGGTAGATACGCAGTATTTT.

This chain connects TRBV11-2 to TRBJ2-3; TRBD2 agrees at 11 bases. The CDR3 loop spans 17 amino acids. Trimming removed 2 bases from V and 4 bases from J; junction bases left unmatched: 8. CDR1 is SGHAT, CDR2 FQNNGV, per germline. DNA of the CDR3: TGTGCCAGCAGCTTAACCCTTACTAGCGGGAGCCCAGATACGCAGTATTTT. Its translation: CASSLTLTSGSPDTQYF.

This chain joins TRBV2 and TRBJ1-4, with unresolved D. Per germline, CDR1 SNHLY and CDR2 FYNNEI. This CDR3 contains 15 residues. Trimming removed 8 bases at V and 5 bases at J, with 18 bases between. DNA of the CDR3: TGTGCCAGCGAAAGAACGGGGAGCCACAATGAAAAACTGTTTTTT. It is translated as CASERTGSHNEKLFF.

This clone was seen a single time. This chain joins TRBV30 and TRBJ1-1; TRBD1 aligns across 8 bases. CDR1 and CDR2 from the germline V gene are GTSNPN and SVGIG (reference sequence). The CDR3 has 14 residues. V shed 1 base and J 1 base; nucleotides not matched to a gene: 2. CDR3 DNA sequence: TGTGCCTGGAGTGGGGACAGGAGGAACACTGAAGCTTTCTTT. Amino acid sequence: CAWSGDRRNTEAFF. Combining the CDR3 with reference TRBV30 and TRBJ1-1 gives the whole variable domain SQTIHQWPATLVQPVGSPLSLECTVEGTSNPNLYWYRQAAGRGLQLLFYSVGIGQISSEVPQNLSASRPQDRQFILSSKKLLLSDSGFYLCAWSGDRRNTEAFFGQGTRLTVV.

This sequence joins TRBV7-2 and TRBJ2-7; possible D gene TRBD2, 6 bases. The germline V gene encodes CDR1 SGHTA and CDR2 FQGNSA. The V end lost 5 bases, the J end lost 3 bases, and 11 bases lay between the germline ends. This CDR3 spans 13 amino acids. DNA of the CDR3: TGTGCCAGCAGCAAAGGGACTGTCTACGAGCAGTACTTC. Amino acids: CASSKGTVYEQYF.

This clone was counted only a few times. The J gene is TRBJ1-1, the V gene TRBV6-5; 8 nucleotides agree with TRBD1. The CDR3 is made up of 16 amino acids. Germline-derived CDR1 and CDR2 are MNHEY and SVGAGI. The trim removed 4 bases at V and 0 bases at J, leaving 7 bases unmatched. The CDR3 here is CASSFRGQVMNTEAFF. DNA of the CDR3: TGTGCCAGCAGTTTCAGGGGGCAAGTGATGAACACTGAAGCTTTCTTT.

This clone was seen a few times. V and J are TRBV5-1 and TRBJ1-1; 7 bases line up with TRBD1. The CDR3 length is 14 residues. V was pared by 4 bases and J by 1 base, with 4 bases of the junction left unmatched. Germline CDR1 reads SGHRS; CDR2 reads YFSETQ. CDR3 region: CASSISGGNTEAFF. DNA for the CDR3: TGCGCCAGCAGCATCTCAGGGGGGAACACTGAAGCTTTCTTT.

The rearrangement uses TRBV19 and TRBJ2-7, with 10 bases identical to TRBD1. There are 13 residues in the CDR3. Trimming took 8 bases from V and 1 from J; bases not matched to a gene: 2. Germline assignment: CDR1 LNHDA and CDR2 SQIVND (reference sequence). The DNA of the CDR3 is TGTGCCAGTGCGGGACAGGGGTCCTACGAGCAGTACTTC. Amino acid sequence: CASAGQGSYEQYF.

The gene calls are TRBV5-6 and TRBJ2-7; no reliable D call. Germline V lookup: CDR1 SGHDT, CDR2 YYEEEE. Trimming shortened V by 7 bases and J by 6 bases, and 11 bases separated the two germline ends. This CDR3 contains 11 residues. CDR3 nucleotides: TGTGCCAGCCATTACTCTAGCGAGCAGTACTTC. Amino acids: CASHYSSEQYF.

This clone was detected a few times. The chain couples TRBV29-1 to TRBJ2-2; possible D gene TRBD2, 6 bases. V was trimmed by 6 bases and J by 5 bases, leaving 19 bases between them. The CDR3 is made up of 15 amino acids. Per the germline V gene, CDR1 is SQVTM and CDR2 is ANQGSEA. CDR3 nucleotides: TGCAGCGTCCCGCTGTGGGGGGACCGGACCGGGGAGCTGTTTTTT. This encodes CSVPLWGDRTGELFF.

The rearrangement joins TRBV5-4 to TRBJ2-7, with D perhaps TRBD2 (5 bases). Per germline, CDR1 SGHNT and CDR2 YYREEE (reference sequence). CDR3 size: 13 residues. Trimming took 2 bases from V and 2 from J, leaving 8 bases between them. CDR3 protein: CASSFEGTYEQYF. In DNA, the CDR3 is TGTGCCAGCAGCTTCGAGGGAACCTACGAGCAGTACTTC.

The chain carries TRBV28 and TRBJ1-1, with 10 bases matching TRBD1. The germline V gene has CDR1 MDHEN and CDR2 SYDVKM. Trimming removed 5 bases from V and 10 bases from J; junction bases left unmatched: 7. The CDR3 is 13 residues long. CDR3 bases: TGTGCCAGCAGTGACAGGGGGCCCAAAGTAGCTTTCTTT. The encoded protein is CASSDRGPKVAFF.

This chain links TRBV11-1 with TRBJ2-2, with TRBD1 identical over 7 bases. CDR1 and CDR2 from the germline V gene are SGHAT and FQDESV (reference sequence). V gave up 4 bases and J gave up 4 bases; unmatched junction bases: 9. The CDR3 consists of 16 residues. DNA of the CDR3: TGTGCCAGCAGCTCCGAGGGACAGTTGGGCACCGGGGAGCTGTTTTTT. Its protein is CASSSEGQLGTGELFF.

On this clone: The same CDR3 arises from other DNA sequences in this sample as well. The V and J genes are TRBV28 and TRBJ1-1, with D unresolved. The CDR3 runs 12 residues. V was trimmed by 4 bases and J by 0 bases, leaving 3 bases between them. Germline V gives CDR1 MDHEN, CDR2 SYDVKM. The CDR3 region has the DNA TGTGCCAGCAGTTCAATGAACACTGAAGCTTTCTTT. Protein sequence: CASSSMNTEAFF.

The chain links TRBV30 to TRBJ2-7; D gene uncertain. The V and J ends lost 2 bases and 0 bases respectively, with 8 bases between them. This CDR3 has 13 amino acids. CDR1 is GTSNPN, CDR2 SVGIG, per germline (reference sequence). The CDR3 protein is CAWSQMSSYEQYF. CDR3 DNA sequence: TGTGCCTGGAGTCAAATGAGCTCCTACGAGCAGTACTTC.

The rearrangement links TRBV11-3 to TRBJ2-3; no reliable D call. This CDR3 is 14 amino acids long. The germline gives CDR1 SGHNT, CDR2 YENEEA. Trimming pared 4 bases from V and 4 bases from J, leaving 12 bases between. The CDR3 DNA follows: TGTGCCAGCAGCTCGTACTTCGTCCCAGATACGCAGTATTTT. Translating it yields CASSSYFVPDTQYF.

J is TRBJ2-1 and V is TRBV19, with 8 bases aligning to TRBD1. The J segment lost 1 base and the V segment lost 1 base, leaving 3 bases of the junction unmatched. The germline V gene has CDR1 LNHDA and CDR2 SQIVND (reference sequence). This CDR3 is built from 16 residues. CDR3 sequence reads: CASSIAQGASYNEQFF. Here the CDR3 DNA reads TGTGCCAGTAGTATAGCGCAGGGGGCTTCCTACAATGAGCAGTTCTTC. Supplemented by reference TRBV19 and TRBJ2-1, the full variable domain reads DGGITQSPKYLFRKEGQNVTLSCEQNLNHDAMYWYRQDPGQGLRLIYYSQIVNDFQKGDIAEGYSVSREKKESFPLTVTSAQKNPTAFYLCASSIAQGASYNEQFFGPGTRLTVL.

The chain is built from TRBV7-9 and TRBJ1-6; D is unresolved. The germline V and J ends were trimmed by 5 bases and 9 bases, with 17 bases remaining between them. CDR1 and CDR2 from the germline V gene are SEHNR and FQNEAQ (reference sequence). The CDR3 runs 15 residues. CDR3 protein: CASSPRMGRGSPLHF. In nucleotides, the CDR3 is TGTGCCAGCAGCCCCCGAATGGGGAGAGGTTCACCCCTCCACTTT. Full variable domain (outside the CDR3, taken from reference TRBV7-9 and TRBJ1-6): DTGVSQNPRHKITKRGQNVTFRCDPISEHNRLYWYRQTLGQGPEFLTYFQNEAQLEKSRLLSDRFSAERPKGSFSTLEIQRTEQGDSAMYLCASSPRMGRGSPLHFGNGTRLTVT.

The chain recombines TRBV27 with TRBJ2-7; TRBD1 matches 7 bases. This CDR3 spans 14 amino acids. V dropped 5 bases and J dropped 2; count of bases not matched to a gene: 6. Germline V gene data show CDR1 as MNHEY and CDR2 as SMNVEV (reference sequence). CDR3 sequence reads: CASSPWTGTYEQYF. The CDR3, as DNA: TGTGCCAGCAGTCCTTGGACAGGAACCTACGAGCAGTACTTC.

The chain is built from TRBV6-5 and TRBJ2-7; D is uncertain. Germline values: CDR1 MNHEY, CDR2 SVGAGI. Deletions cut 1 base from V and 4 bases from J, with 8 bases between. CDR3 length: 13 amino acids. The CDR3 here is CASSYLLNYEQYF. CDR3 DNA: TGTGCCAGCAGTTACTTACTTAATTACGAGCAGTACTTC.

In DNA form, the CDR3 reads TGTGCCACCAGCAGTGGGGGGCTAGCGGGGGGGATAGATACGCAGTATTTT. This gives the protein CATSSGGLAGGIDTQYF. The V and J genes are TRBV15 and TRBJ2-3, with 12 positions matching TRBD2. Germline V gene data show CDR1 as LNHNV and CDR2 as YYDKDF (reference sequence). The V gene end was trimmed by 3 bases and the J gene end by 5 bases; junction bases not matched to a gene: 9. The CDR3 totals 17 residues.

The CDR3 spells CASSLGGIRSTDTQYF. The CDR3 nucleotides are TGTGCCAGCAGTTTAGGAGGGATACGGTCCACAGATACGCAGTATTTT. The chain employs TRBV28 and TRBJ2-3, with D perhaps matching TRBD2 (6 bases). Per germline, CDR1 MDHEN and CDR2 SYDVKM. Deletions cut 2 bases from V and 2 bases from J, with 14 bases between. The CDR3 consists of 16 residues.

The sample holds a few counts of this clone. The chain has TRBV28 and TRBJ1-3; D possibly corresponds to TRBD1 (6 bases). This CDR3 spans 14 amino acids. CDR1 is MDHEN, CDR2 SYDVKM, per germline. Trimming removed 10 bases at V and 1 base at J, with 14 bases between. The CDR3 is CATLGGGSGNTIYF. CDR3 in DNA: TGTGCCACCCTAGGGGGGGGATCTGGAAACACCATATATTTT. The full variable domain, rest sourced from reference TRBV28 and TRBJ1-3, is DVKVTQSSRYLVKRTGEKVFLECVQDMDHENMFWYRQDPGLGLRLIYFSYDVKMKEKGDIPEGYSVSREKKERFSLILESASTNQTSMYLCATLGGGSGNTIYFGEGSWLTVV.

The table lists this clone with a few counts. The chain uses TRBV11-2 and TRBJ2-6; 7 nucleotides agree with TRBD1. The V gene's germline CDR1 is SGHAT and CDR2 FQNNGV. With V trimmed by 3 bases and J by 2 bases, 4 bases remained unmatched. The CDR3 is 16 amino acids. The CDR3 nucleotides read TGTGCCAGCAGCTTCCGAGGGGGCGCTGGGGCCAACGTCCTGACTTTC. Translating it yields CASSFRGGAGANVLTF.

The sample holds one count of this clone. The chain recombines TRBV5-6 with TRBJ2-7, with 8 bases lining up with TRBD2. The CDR3 spans 13 residues. Per germline, CDR1 SGHDT and CDR2 YYEEEE. V trimming: 4 bases; J trimming: 2 bases; junction bases outside the gene matches: 2. CDR3 residues: CASSRGGAYEQYF. CDR3 in DNA: TGTGCCAGCAGCCGGGGGGGGGCCTACGAGCAGTACTTC.

The V call is TRBV2, the J call TRBJ2-7; no clear D. V dropped 6 bases and J dropped 4 bases, with 16 bases sitting between them. Germline V gives CDR1 SNHLY, CDR2 FYNNEI. The CDR3 has 14 residues. CDR3 sequence (DNA): TGTGCCAGCAGCCTCCAGCTAGGCGAATACGAGCAGTACTTC. Its protein product is CASSLQLGEYEQYF.

This clone has a single count. Here the CDR3 DNA reads TGCGCCAGCAGCTTGGGACAGGGTCCTGGAAACACCATATATTTT. This codes for CASSLGQGPGNTIYF. J is TRBJ1-3 and V is TRBV5-1; 7 positions agree with TRBD1. CDR3 length: 15 residues. Germline V lookup: CDR1 SGHRS, CDR2 YFSETQ. V was clipped by 0 bases and J by 2 bases; unmatched bases: 2.